This TCR beta chain was profiled in a study of cytomegalovirus exposure and HLA in healthy donors. The PCR ran on 60 Vbeta and 13 Jbeta primers. Some clones are missing from TCRdb's copy, which holds only in-frame ones; the method was immunoSEQ multiplex PCR. The table records some 100,000 clones, 79% of them present only once. Study conclusions and caveats: The authors later found most CMV-associated TCR beta chains appeared HLA-restricted.

The CDR3 is 15 residues long. Germline values: CDR1 SGHKS, CDR2 YYEKEE (reference sequence). V lost 4 bases, J lost 0 bases, and 11 bases lay in between. This clone was counted once. Its specificity is unknown. The chain uses TRBV5-5 and TRBJ1-5, with D tentatively TRBD1 (6 bases). The sequencing sample was made of PBMCs. This clonotype originated in a female donor in good health and CMV-seropositive. The CDR3: CASSLGGASNQPQHF. CDR3 nucleotides: TGTGCCAGCAGCCTCGGGGGGGCTAGCAATCAGCCCCAGCATTTT.